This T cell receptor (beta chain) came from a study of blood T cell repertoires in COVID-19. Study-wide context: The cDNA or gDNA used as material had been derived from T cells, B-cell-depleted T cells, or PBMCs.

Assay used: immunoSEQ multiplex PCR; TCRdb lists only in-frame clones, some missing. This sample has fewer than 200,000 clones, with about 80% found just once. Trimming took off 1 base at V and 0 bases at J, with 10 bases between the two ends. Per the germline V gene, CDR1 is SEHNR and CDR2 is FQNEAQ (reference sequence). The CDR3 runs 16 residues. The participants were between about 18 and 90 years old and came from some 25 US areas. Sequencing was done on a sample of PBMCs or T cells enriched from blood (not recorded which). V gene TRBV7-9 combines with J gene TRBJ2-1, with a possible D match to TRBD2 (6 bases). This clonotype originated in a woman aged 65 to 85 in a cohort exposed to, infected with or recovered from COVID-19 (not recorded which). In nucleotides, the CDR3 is TGTGCCAGCAGCTTAGAGCAGGGAGGCTCCTACAATGAGCAGTTCTTC. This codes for CASSLEQGGSYNEQFF.